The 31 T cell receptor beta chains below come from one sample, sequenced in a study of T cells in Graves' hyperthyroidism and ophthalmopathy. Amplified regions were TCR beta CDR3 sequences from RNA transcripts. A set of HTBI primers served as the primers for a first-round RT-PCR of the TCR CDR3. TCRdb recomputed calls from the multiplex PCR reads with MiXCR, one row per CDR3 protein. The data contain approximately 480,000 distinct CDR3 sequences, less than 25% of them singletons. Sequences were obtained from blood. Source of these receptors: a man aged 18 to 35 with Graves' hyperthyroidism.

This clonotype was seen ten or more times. DNA for the CDR3: TGTGCCAGTAGTATCGCCGGGTCGACCTACGAGCAGTACTTC. This sequence encodes CASSIAGSTYEQYF. V and J are TRBV19 and TRBJ2-7; no firm D call. Per germline, CDR1 LNHDA and CDR2 SQIVND (reference sequence). CDR3 length: 14 residues. V dropped 3 bases and J dropped 2 bases, with 11 bases sitting between them.

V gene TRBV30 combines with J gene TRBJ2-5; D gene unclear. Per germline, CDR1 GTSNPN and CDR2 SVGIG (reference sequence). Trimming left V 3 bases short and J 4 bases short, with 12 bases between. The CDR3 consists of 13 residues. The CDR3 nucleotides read TGTGCCTGGAGGAAGAAAGGTGGAGAGACCCAGTACTTC. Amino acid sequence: CAWRKKGGETQYF. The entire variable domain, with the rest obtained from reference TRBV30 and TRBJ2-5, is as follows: SQTIHQWPATLVQPVGSPLSLECTVEGTSNPNLYWYRQAAGRGLQLLFYSVGIGQISSEVPQNLSASRPQDRQFILSSKKLLLSDSGFYLCAWRKKGGETQYFGPGTRLLVL.

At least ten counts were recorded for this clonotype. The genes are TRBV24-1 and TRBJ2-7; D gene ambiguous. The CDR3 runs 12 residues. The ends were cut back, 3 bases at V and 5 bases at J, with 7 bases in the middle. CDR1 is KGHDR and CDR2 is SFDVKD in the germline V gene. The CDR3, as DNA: TGTGCCACCAGTGATCACGTAAACGAGCAGTACTTC. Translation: CATSDHVNEQYF.

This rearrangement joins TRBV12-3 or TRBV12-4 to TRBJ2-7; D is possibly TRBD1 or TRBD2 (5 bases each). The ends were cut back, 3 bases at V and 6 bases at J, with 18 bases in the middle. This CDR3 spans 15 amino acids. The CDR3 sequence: CASSFRVREISEQYF. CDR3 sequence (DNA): TGTGCCAGCAGTTTTCGAGTCAGGGAGATTAGCGAGCAGTACTTC.

This CDR3 reads CASKTRLTGDEKLFF. CDR3 sequence (DNA): TGTGCCAGCAAGACCCGGTTGACAGGGGATGAAAAACTGTTTTTT. The rearrangement links TRBV2 to TRBJ1-4, with 8 bases that match TRBD1. The CDR3 extends over 15 amino acids. The V gene's germline CDR1 is SNHLY and CDR2 FYNNEI. V was pared by 7 bases and J by 6 bases, with 10 bases of the junction left unmatched.

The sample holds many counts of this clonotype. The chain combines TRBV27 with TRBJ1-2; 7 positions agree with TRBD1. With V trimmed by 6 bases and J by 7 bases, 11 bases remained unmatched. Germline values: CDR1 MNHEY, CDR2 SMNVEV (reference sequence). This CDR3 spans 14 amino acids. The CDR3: CASSPTGFVSGYTF. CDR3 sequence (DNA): TGTGCCAGCAGCCCGACAGGGTTTGTGAGTGGCTACACCTTC.

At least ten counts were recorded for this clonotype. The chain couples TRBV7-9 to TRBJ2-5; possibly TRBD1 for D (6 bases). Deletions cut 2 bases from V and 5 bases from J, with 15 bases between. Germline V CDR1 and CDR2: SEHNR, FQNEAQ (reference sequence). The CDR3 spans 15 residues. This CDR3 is CASSLSQGNLETQYF. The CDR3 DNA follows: TGTGCCAGCAGCTTATCACAGGGAAATCTGGAGACCCAGTACTTC. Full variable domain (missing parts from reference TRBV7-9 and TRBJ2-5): DTGVSQNPRHKITKRGQNVTFRCDPISEHNRLYWYRQTLGQGPEFLTYFQNEAQLEKSRLLSDRFSAERPKGSFSTLEIQRTEQGDSAMYLCASSLSQGNLETQYFGPGTRLLVL.

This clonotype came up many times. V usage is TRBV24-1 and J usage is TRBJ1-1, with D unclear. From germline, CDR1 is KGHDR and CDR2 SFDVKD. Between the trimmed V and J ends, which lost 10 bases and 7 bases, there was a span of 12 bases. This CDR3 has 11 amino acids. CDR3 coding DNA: TGTGCCACAGGATTGTGGCTTGAAGCTTTCTTT. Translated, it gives CATGLWLEAFF.

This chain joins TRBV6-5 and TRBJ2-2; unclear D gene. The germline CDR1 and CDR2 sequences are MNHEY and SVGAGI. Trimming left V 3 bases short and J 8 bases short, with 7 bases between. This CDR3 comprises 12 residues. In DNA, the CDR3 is TGTGCCAGCAGTTATAGTGTGGGGGAGCTGTTTTTT. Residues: CASSYSVGELFF.

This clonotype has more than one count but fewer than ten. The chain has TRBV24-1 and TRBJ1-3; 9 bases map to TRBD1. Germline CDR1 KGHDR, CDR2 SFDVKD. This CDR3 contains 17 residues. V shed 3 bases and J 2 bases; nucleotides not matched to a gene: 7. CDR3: CATSDGGQGTTGNTIYF. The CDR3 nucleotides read TGTGCCACCAGTGATGGGGGACAGGGCACGACTGGAAACACCATATATTTT.

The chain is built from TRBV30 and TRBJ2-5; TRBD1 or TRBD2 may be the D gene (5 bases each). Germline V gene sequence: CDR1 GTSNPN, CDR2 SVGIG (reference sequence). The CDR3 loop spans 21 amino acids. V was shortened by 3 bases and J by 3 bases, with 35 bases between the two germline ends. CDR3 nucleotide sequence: TGTGCCTGGAGGGGCACAAAGGCCACTGAGAGGGGAAGGCCTAAGAAAGAGACCCAGTACTTC. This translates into CAWRGTKATERGRPKKETQYF.

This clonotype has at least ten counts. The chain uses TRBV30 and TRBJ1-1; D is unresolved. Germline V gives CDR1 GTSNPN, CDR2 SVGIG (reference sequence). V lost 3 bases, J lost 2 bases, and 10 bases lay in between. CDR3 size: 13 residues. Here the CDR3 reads CAWRSPVNTEAFF. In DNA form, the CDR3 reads TGTGCCTGGAGATCCCCCGTTAACACTGAAGCTTTCTTT. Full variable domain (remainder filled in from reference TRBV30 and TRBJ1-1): SQTIHQWPATLVQPVGSPLSLECTVEGTSNPNLYWYRQAAGRGLQLLFYSVGIGQISSEVPQNLSASRPQDRQFILSSKKLLLSDSGFYLCAWRSPVNTEAFFGQGTRLTVV.

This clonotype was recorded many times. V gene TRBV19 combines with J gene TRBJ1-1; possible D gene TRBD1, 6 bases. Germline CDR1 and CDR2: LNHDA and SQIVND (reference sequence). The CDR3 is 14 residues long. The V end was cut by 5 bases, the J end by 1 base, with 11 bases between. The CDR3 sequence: CASSVGGANTEAFF. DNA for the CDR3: TGTGCCAGTAGTGTGGGGGGCGCGAACACTGAAGCTTTCTTT. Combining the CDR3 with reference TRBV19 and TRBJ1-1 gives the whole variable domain DGGITQSPKYLFRKEGQNVTLSCEQNLNHDAMYWYRQDPGQGLRLIYYSQIVNDFQKGDIAEGYSVSREKKESFPLTVTSAQKNPTAFYLCASSVGGANTEAFFGQGTRLTVV.

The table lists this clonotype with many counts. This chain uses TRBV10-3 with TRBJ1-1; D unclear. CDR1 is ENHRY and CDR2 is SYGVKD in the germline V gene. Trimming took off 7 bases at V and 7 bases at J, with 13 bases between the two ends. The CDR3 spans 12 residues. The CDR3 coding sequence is TGTGCCATCACGTCGGGGAGAAGTGAAGCTTTCTTT. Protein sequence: CAITSGRSEAFF.

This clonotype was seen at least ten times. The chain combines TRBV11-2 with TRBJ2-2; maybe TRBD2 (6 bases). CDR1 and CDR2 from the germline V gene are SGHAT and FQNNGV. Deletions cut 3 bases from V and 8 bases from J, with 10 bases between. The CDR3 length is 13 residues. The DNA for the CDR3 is TGTGCCAGCAGCTTGGGACTCACGGGGGAGCTGTTTTTT. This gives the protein CASSLGLTGELFF.

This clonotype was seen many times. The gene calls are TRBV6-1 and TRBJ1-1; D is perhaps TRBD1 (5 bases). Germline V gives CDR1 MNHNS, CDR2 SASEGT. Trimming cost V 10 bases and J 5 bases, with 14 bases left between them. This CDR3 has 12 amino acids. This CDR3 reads CATRGRGTEAFF. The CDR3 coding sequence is TGTGCCACCAGAGGGAGGGGTACTGAAGCTTTCTTT.

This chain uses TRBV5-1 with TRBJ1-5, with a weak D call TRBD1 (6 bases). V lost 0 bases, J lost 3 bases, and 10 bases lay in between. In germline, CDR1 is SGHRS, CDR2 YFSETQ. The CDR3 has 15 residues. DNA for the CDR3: TGCGCCAGCAGCTTGGACGGACAGCCCAATCAGCCCCAGCATTTT. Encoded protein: CASSLDGQPNQPQHF.

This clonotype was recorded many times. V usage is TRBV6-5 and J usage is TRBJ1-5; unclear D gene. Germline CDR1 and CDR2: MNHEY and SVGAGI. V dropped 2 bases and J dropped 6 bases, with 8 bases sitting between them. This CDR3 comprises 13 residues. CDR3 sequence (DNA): TGTGCCAGCAGTTACCCCTTGAGTCAGCCCCAGCATTTT. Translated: CASSYPLSQPQHF.

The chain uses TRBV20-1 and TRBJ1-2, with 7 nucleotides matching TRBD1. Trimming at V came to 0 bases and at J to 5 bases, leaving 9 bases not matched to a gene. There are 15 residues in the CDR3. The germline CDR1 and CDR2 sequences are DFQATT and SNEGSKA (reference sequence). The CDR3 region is CSARDLGQPYYGYTF. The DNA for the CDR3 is TGCAGTGCTAGAGATCTGGGACAGCCATATTATGGCTACACCTTC.

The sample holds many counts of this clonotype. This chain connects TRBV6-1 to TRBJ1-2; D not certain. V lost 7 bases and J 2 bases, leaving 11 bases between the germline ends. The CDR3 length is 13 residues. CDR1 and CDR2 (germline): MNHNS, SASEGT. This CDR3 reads CASTTPPNYGYTF. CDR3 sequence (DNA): TGTGCCAGCACCACGCCCCCGAACTATGGCTACACCTTC.

In DNA form, the CDR3 reads TGTGCCAGCAAAGGGACAGGGGGCGGGAGCAATCAGCCCCAGCATTTT. This codes for CASKGTGGGSNQPQHF. The rearrangement uses TRBV12-3 or TRBV12-4 and TRBJ1-5; 12 bases match TRBD1. This CDR3 is 16 amino acids long. The V segment lost 7 bases and the J segment 1 base; nucleotides outside the gene matches: 5.

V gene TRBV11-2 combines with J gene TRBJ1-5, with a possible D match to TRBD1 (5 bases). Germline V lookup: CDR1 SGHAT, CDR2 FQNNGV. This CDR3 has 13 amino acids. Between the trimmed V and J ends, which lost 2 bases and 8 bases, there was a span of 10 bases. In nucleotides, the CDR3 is TGTGCCAGCAGCTTATGCTGGGGCGAGCCCCAGCATTTT. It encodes CASSLCWGEPQHF.

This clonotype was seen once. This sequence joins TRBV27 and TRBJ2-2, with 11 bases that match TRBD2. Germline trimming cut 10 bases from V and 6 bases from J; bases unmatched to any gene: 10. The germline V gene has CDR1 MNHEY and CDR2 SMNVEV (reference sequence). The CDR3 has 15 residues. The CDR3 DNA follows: TGTGCCACCTCACTAGCGGGAGTTTGGGCCGGGGAGCTGTTTTTT. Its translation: CATSLAGVWAGELFF.

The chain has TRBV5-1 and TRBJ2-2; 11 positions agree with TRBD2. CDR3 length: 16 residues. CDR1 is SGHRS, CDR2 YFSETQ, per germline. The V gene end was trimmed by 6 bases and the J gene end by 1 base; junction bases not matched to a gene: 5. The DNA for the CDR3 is TGCGCCAGCACCAACGGACTAGCGGGGAACACCGGGGAGCTGTTTTTT. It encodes CASTNGLAGNTGELFF.

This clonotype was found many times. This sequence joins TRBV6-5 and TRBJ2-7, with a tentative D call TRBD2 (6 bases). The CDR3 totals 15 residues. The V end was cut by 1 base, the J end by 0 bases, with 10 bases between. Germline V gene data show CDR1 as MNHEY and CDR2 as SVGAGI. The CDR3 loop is CASSYYVGGSYEQYF. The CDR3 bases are TGTGCCAGCAGTTACTACGTGGGGGGCTCCTACGAGCAGTACTTC.

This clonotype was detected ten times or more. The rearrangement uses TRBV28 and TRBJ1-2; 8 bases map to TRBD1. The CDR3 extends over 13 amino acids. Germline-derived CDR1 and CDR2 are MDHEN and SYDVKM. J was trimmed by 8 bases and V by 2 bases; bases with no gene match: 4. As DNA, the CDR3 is TGTGCCAGCAGTTTACAGGGGGCGGGAGGCTACACCTTC. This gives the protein CASSLQGAGGYTF.

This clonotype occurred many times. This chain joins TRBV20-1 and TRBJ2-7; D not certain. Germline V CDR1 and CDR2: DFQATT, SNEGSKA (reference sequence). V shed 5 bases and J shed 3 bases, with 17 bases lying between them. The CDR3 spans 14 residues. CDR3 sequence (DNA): TGCAGTGCTGGCAAGAGCCCCCCAGACTACGAGCAGTACTTC. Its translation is CSAGKSPPDYEQYF.

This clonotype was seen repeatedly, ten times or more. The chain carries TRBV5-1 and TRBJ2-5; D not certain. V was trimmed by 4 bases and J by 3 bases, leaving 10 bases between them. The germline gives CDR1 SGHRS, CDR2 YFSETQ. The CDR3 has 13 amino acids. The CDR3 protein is CASSPDSEETQYF. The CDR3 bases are TGCGCCAGCAGCCCAGACTCGGAAGAGACCCAGTACTTC.

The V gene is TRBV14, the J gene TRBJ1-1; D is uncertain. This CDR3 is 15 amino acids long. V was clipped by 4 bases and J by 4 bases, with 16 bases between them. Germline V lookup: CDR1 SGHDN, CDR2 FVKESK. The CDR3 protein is CASSLRSLSGTEAFF. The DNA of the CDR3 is TGTGCCAGCAGCCTTCGGTCCCTATCGGGCACTGAAGCTTTCTTT.

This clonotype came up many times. The DNA for the CDR3 is TGTGCCAGCAGCGTACTCGAGACCCCGGCTGGAAACACCATATATTTT. It yields the protein CASSVLETPAGNTIYF. The chain has TRBV9 and TRBJ1-3; no reliable D call. With 1 base removed from V and 2 bases from J, the gap between germline ends came to 13 bases. Germline-derived CDR1 and CDR2 are SGDLS and YYNGEE. The CDR3 has 16 residues.

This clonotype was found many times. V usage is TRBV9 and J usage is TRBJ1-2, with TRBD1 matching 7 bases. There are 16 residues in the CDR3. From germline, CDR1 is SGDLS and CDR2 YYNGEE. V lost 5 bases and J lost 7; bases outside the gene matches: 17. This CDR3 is CASSATFSRTGGGYTF. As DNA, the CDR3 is TGTGCCAGCAGTGCCACCTTCTCGAGGACAGGTGGTGGCTACACCTTC.